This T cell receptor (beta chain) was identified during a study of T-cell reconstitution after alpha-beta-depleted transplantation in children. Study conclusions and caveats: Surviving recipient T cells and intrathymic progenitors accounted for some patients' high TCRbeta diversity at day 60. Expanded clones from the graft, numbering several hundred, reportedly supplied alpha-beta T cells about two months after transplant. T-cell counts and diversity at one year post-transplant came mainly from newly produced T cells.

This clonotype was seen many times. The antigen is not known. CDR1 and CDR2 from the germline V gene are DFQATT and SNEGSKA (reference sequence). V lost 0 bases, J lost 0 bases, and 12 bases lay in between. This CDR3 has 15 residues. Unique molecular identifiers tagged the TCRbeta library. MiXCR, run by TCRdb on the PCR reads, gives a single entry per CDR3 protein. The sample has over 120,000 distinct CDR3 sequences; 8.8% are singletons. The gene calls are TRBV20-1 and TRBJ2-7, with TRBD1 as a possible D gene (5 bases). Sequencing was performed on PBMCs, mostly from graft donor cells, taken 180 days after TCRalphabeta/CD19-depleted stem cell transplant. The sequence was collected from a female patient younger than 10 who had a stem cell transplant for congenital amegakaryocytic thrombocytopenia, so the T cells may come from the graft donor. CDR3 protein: CSARDPDSLSYEQYF. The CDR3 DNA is TGCAGTGCTAGAGACCCCGACAGCCTCTCCTACGAGCAGTACTTC.